This passage covers 5 T cell receptor beta chains from one sample sequenced in a study of T cell responses to AZD1222 COVID-19 vaccine (dated by TCRdb to about 2021). Libraries were made using the immunoSEQ multiplex PCR assay. Held by TCRdb, this immuneACCESS table contains in-frame sequences only and omits some clones. Under half of the omission traces to an unresolved V gene where checked; the cause of the rest is unknown. Recorded for this sample are approximately 150,000 clones; around nine tenths of them occurred a single time. 4% to 5.5% of the sample is held by the ten biggest clonotypes. The meaning of the sample's time point label: about 28 days (+/-7) after the second vaccine dose. The input for sequencing was peripheral blood, taken 28 days after the second AZD1222 dose. The receptors shown here come from an adult who received the AZD1222 COVID-19 vaccine.

The table lists this clone with a count of one. The V call is TRBV4-3, the J call TRBJ1-1; the D is unclear. CDR1 and CDR2 (germline): LGHNA, YSLEER. Trimming removed 4 bases at V and 0 bases at J, with 9 bases between. The CDR3 has 14 residues. The CDR3 protein is CASSPLGLNTEAFF. CDR3 bases: TGCGCCAGCAGCCCTCTAGGCCTGAACACTGAAGCTTTCTTT.

This clone came up a few times. The chain couples TRBV12-5 to TRBJ1-1; maybe TRBD1 (5 bases). Germline CDR1 reads LGHNT; CDR2 reads FRNRAP. Trimming removed 1 base at V and 10 bases at J, with 16 bases between. This CDR3 has 14 residues. CDR3 sequence: CASGLGDQGKIAFF. The CDR3 nucleotides are TGTGCTAGTGGTTTGGGGGATCAGGGAAAAATAGCTTTCTTT.

The chain is built from TRBV18 and TRBJ2-1; 7 bases align to TRBD1. V trimming: 4 bases; J trimming: 0 bases; junction bases outside the gene matches: 3. This CDR3 is built from 15 residues. Germline CDR1 KGHSH, CDR2 LQKENI. CDR3 nucleotide sequence: TGTGCCAGCTCACTCACAGGGGACTCCTACAATGAGCAGTTCTTC. Its protein product is CASSLTGDSYNEQFF.

This chain uses TRBV3-1 (or the pseudogene TRBV3-2) with TRBJ2-3; D tentatively reads TRBD1 or TRBD2 (5 bases each). The CDR3 runs 14 residues. Germline lookup yields CDR1 LGHDT and CDR2 YNNKEL (reference sequence). V dropped 0 bases and J dropped 3 bases, with 7 bases sitting between them. As DNA, the CDR3 is TGTGCCAGCAGCCAAGATTGGGGGACAGATACGCAGTATTTT. It specifies CASSQDWGTDTQYF.

The chain combines TRBV4-1 with TRBJ2-1, with 9 bases matching TRBD2. Germline V gene lookup returns CDR1 MGHRA and CDR2 YSYEKL. Trimming at V came to 3 bases and at J to 9 bases, leaving 9 bases not matched to a gene. This CDR3 is built from 15 residues. The CDR3 spells CASSQEGTSIGEQFF. The CDR3 bases are TGCGCCAGCAGCCAGGAAGGGACTAGCATCGGTGAGCAGTTCTTC.